This entry lists 29 T cell receptor beta chains sequenced from one sample in a study of CD8+ T cells in alopecia areata. Treatment: oral pan-JAK inhibitor, 5-10 mg twice daily. Alopecia areata patients provided lesional scalp punch biopsies and peripheral blood. Extraction of RNA preceded its reverse transcription into cDNA, which served as the sequencing template. TCRdb's table, derived via immunoSEQ multiplex PCR, lists solely in-frame clones and lacks some. Of 10,000 to 15,000 clones in the sample, about two thirds are singletons; the top ten hold about 7%. Specimen: skin, collected at week 4, from a patient treated with tofacitinib. These receptors came from a human donor with alopecia areata.

The chain has TRBV19 and TRBJ2-3, with D unclear. The CDR3 is made up of 14 amino acids. V lost 5 bases to trimming and J lost 3 bases, with 12 bases between them. Germline-derived CDR1 and CDR2 are LNHDA and SQIVND (reference sequence). Here the CDR3 DNA reads TGTGCCAGTAGTTCCCGAGTGGGGACAGATACGCAGTATTTT. Its translation: CASSSRVGTDTQYF. Using reference TRBV19 and TRBJ2-3 for the parts outside the CDR3, the full variable domain is DGGITQSPKYLFRKEGQNVTLSCEQNLNHDAMYWYRQDPGQGLRLIYYSQIVNDFQKGDIAEGYSVSREKKESFPLTVTSAQKNPTAFYLCASSSRVGTDTQYFGPGTRLTVL.

The chain recombines TRBV5-1 with TRBJ2-3; 13 bases agree with TRBD2. J gave up 5 bases and V 3 bases, and 6 bases lay outside the gene matches. The germline V gene has CDR1 SGHRS and CDR2 YFSETQ. This CDR3 comprises 16 residues. The CDR3 spells CASSSLTSGGIDTQYF. CDR3 coding DNA: TGCGCCAGCAGCTCGTTGACTAGCGGGGGGATAGATACGCAGTATTTT. Full variable domain (rest looked up from reference TRBV5-1 and TRBJ2-3): KAGVTQTPRYLIKTRGQQVTLSCSPISGHRSVSWYQQTPGQGLQFLFEYFSETQRNKGNFPGRFSGRQFSNSRSEMNVSTLELGDSALYLCASSSLTSGGIDTQYFGPGTRLTVL.

The CDR3 protein is CASSLGVGGGPTDTQYF. The CDR3 bases are TGTGCCAGCAGCTTAGGCGTCGGGGGGGGTCCAACAGATACGCAGTATTTT. The chain uses TRBV7-9 and TRBJ2-3; 8 bases match TRBD2. The CDR3 covers 17 residues. Trimming at V came to 1 base and at J to 3 bases, leaving 9 bases not matched to a gene. The germline V gene has CDR1 SEHNR and CDR2 FQNEAQ (reference sequence).

This clone was seen once. The genes are TRBV4-3 and TRBJ2-3; tentative D call: TRBD2 (6 bases). The length of the CDR3 is 16 residues. Per germline, CDR1 LGHNA and CDR2 YSLEER. Trimming cost V 0 bases and J 2 bases, with 12 bases left between them. The CDR3 loop is CASSQEPGRVTDTQYF. CDR3 DNA: TGCGCCAGCAGCCAAGAACCCGGGAGAGTCACAGATACGCAGTATTTT.

The sample holds a few counts of this clone. The V gene is TRBV27, the J gene TRBJ1-2, with a possible D match to TRBD1 (5 bases). The germline V gene encodes CDR1 MNHEY and CDR2 SMNVEV (reference sequence). CDR3 length: 15 amino acids. V lost 1 base and J lost 3, with 12 bases in between. CDR3 bases: TGTGCCAGCAGTTTATTGGGCAGGGAGTACTATGGCTACACCTTC. This gives the protein CASSLLGREYYGYTF.

Only a few counts were recorded for this clone. The chain links TRBV4-3 to TRBJ2-1; perhaps TRBD2 as D (7 bases). The CDR3 has 16 residues. Looked up from germline, CDR1 is LGHNA and CDR2 is YSLEER. Trimming stripped 1 base from V and 5 bases from J, with 15 bases between. In nucleotides, the CDR3 is TGCGCCAGCAGCCAAGTAGGTGGGGGGGCCCACAATGAGCAGTTCTTC. Translating it yields CASSQVGGGAHNEQFF.

The chain links TRBV6-5 to TRBJ2-7; D ambiguous. The CDR3 is 13 residues long. From germline, CDR1 is MNHEY and CDR2 SVGAGI. V was pared by 5 bases and J by 2 bases, with 10 bases between. The CDR3 loop reads CASSEANTYEQYF. As DNA, the CDR3 is TGTGCCAGCAGTGAAGCGAACACCTACGAGCAGTACTTC.

The V and J genes are TRBV7-2 and TRBJ1-6; possible D gene TRBD1, 6 bases. V shed 6 bases and J shed 8 bases, with 20 bases lying between them. Germline CDR1 reads SGHTA; CDR2 reads FQGNSA. The CDR3 totals 16 residues. CDR3 in DNA: TGTGCCAGCAGTTCCGGAGAGGGGGGGTATTATTCACCCCTCCACTTT. Encoded protein: CASSSGEGGYYSPLHF.

The chain carries TRBV20-1 and TRBJ1-3, with D perhaps matching TRBD1 (5 bases). With 1 base removed from V and 7 bases from J, the gap between germline ends came to 5 bases. The CDR3 contains 11 residues. Germline V gene sequence: CDR1 DFQATT, CDR2 SNEGSKA (reference sequence). The CDR3 DNA reads as TGCAGTGCTAGAGGGGGGAACACCATATATTTT. Protein: CSARGGNTIYF.

The V call is TRBV7-6, the J call TRBJ1-1, with 8 bases lining up with TRBD1. The J segment lost 3 bases and the V segment lost 6 bases, leaving 6 bases of the junction unmatched. Germline assignment: CDR1 SGHVS and CDR2 FNYEAQ. The CDR3 runs to 14 residues. The CDR3 here is CASSPTGGDTEAFF. The CDR3 nucleotides read TGTGCCAGCAGTCCCACAGGGGGGGACACTGAAGCTTTCTTT.

This sequence joins TRBV10-3 and TRBJ1-1; D possibly corresponds to TRBD1 (5 bases). V was trimmed by 6 bases and J by 3 bases, leaving 11 bases between them. Germline CDR1 and CDR2: ENHRY and SYGVKD. The CDR3 totals 13 residues. This CDR3 is CAIRVGVDTEAFF. CDR3 bases: TGTGCCATCAGAGTAGGGGTCGACACTGAAGCTTTCTTT.

V is TRBV6-5 and J is TRBJ1-1, with unresolved D. The germline V gene has CDR1 MNHEY and CDR2 SVGAGI. CDR3 length: 13 amino acids. Trimming cost V 6 bases and J 0 bases, with 8 bases left between them. CDR3 sequence: CASSPVLNTEAFF. DNA of the CDR3: TGTGCCAGCAGCCCAGTATTGAACACTGAAGCTTTCTTT.

This chain joins TRBV4-1 and TRBJ2-3; 7 positions agree with TRBD2. V lost 4 bases to trimming and J lost 6 bases; unmatched junction nucleotides: 13. The germline V gene encodes CDR1 MGHRA and CDR2 YSYEKL. CDR3 size: 16 residues. This CDR3 reads CASSRQAAGMADTQYF. The CDR3, as DNA: TGCGCCAGCAGCCGACAAGCAGCGGGGATGGCGGATACGCAGTATTTT.

The chain combines TRBV4-1 with TRBJ1-3; D unclear. Trimming stripped 4 bases from V and 3 bases from J, with 13 bases between. The length of the CDR3 is 15 residues. Per the germline V gene, CDR1 is MGHRA and CDR2 is YSYEKL. CDR3 bases: TGCGCCAGCAGCCCCGGAACAGTCCTTGGAAACACCATATATTTT. It translates to CASSPGTVLGNTIYF.

The chain couples TRBV5-1 to TRBJ2-5, with 7 bases fitting TRBD2. Germline V gene lookup returns CDR1 SGHRS and CDR2 YFSETQ. The CDR3 is 15 residues long. With 4 bases clipped from V and 4 bases from J, the junction kept 10 bases outside the gene matches. CDR3 in amino acids: CASSPGGSTGETQYF. Here the CDR3 DNA reads TGCGCCAGCAGCCCGGGGGGTTCTACCGGAGAGACCCAGTACTTC.

This clone has only a few counts. The CDR3 nucleotides read TGCGCCAGCAGCCAAGGGCTAGCGGGGGGGCATAATGAGCAGTTCTTC. Translation: CASSQGLAGGHNEQFF. The V gene is TRBV4-3, the J gene TRBJ2-1; 12 bases agree with TRBD2. CDR1 and CDR2 from the germline V gene are LGHNA and YSLEER. The V segment lost 1 base and the J segment 7 bases; nucleotides outside the gene matches: 5. The CDR3 has 16 residues.

The chain joins TRBV6-5 to TRBJ2-1, with D uncertain. The CDR3 extends over 12 amino acids. Germline CDR1 is MNHEY and CDR2 is SVGAGI. V dropped 2 bases and J dropped 8 bases, with 7 bases sitting between them. The CDR3: CASSYSWYEQFF. CDR3 sequence (DNA): TGTGCCAGCAGTTACAGTTGGTATGAGCAGTTCTTC.

This clone was counted only a few times. This chain links TRBV4-2 with TRBJ2-2; 7 nucleotides align to TRBD2. V shed 0 bases, J shed 9 bases, and the junction held 1 base outside the gene matches. Germline V gene sequence: CDR1 LGHNA, CDR2 YNFKEQ. The CDR3 is made up of 13 amino acids. For the CDR3, the DNA is TGTGCCAGCAGCCAAGAGGGACTACGGGAGCTGTTTTTT. The encoded protein is CASSQEGLRELFF.

This clone has a single count. The chain is built from TRBV11-2 and TRBJ1-5; D might be TRBD1 (5 bases). Deletions cut 1 base from V and 2 bases from J, with 6 bases between. This CDR3 comprises 14 residues. Germline V gene lookup returns CDR1 SGHAT and CDR2 FQNNGV. The CDR3 DNA reads TGTGCCAGCAGCTTAGTAGGGGGCAATCAGCCCCAGCATTTT. It yields the protein CASSLVGGNQPQHF.

The table lists this clone with a few counts. The chain has TRBV6-6 and TRBJ2-7; 8 nucleotides agree with TRBD1. The CDR3 spans 15 residues. Germline-derived CDR1 and CDR2 are MNHNY and SVGAGI (reference sequence). The ends lost 5 bases at V and 3 bases at J; junction bases unmatched: 9. CDR3 protein: CASSRTGSTIYEQYF. The CDR3 DNA follows: TGTGCCAGCAGTCGGACAGGGAGCACAATCTACGAGCAGTACTTC.

The rearrangement links TRBV4-2 to TRBJ1-4; unclear D gene. The CDR3 spans 19 residues. Germline lookup yields CDR1 LGHNA and CDR2 YNFKEQ. Trimming removed 1 base from V and 1 base from J, with 19 bases in between. CDR3 in amino acids: CASSQAGSRRTQTNEKLFF. Written as DNA, the CDR3 is TGTGCCAGCAGCCAAGCGGGGTCCAGACGGACCCAAACTAATGAAAAACTGTTTTTT.

The rearrangement joins TRBV4-2 to TRBJ2-1; D uncertain. With 5 bases removed from V and 5 bases from J, the gap between germline ends came to 7 bases. This CDR3 comprises 12 residues. From germline, CDR1 is LGHNA and CDR2 YNFKEQ. CDR3 loop: CASSTEDNEQFF. In nucleotides, the CDR3 is TGTGCCAGCAGCACAGAGGACAATGAGCAGTTCTTC.

The rearrangement uses TRBV19 and TRBJ1-2; D unresolved. CDR3 length: 14 amino acids. Trimming took 3 bases from V and 5 from J, leaving 13 bases between them. Looked up from germline, CDR1 is LNHDA and CDR2 is SQIVND (reference sequence). DNA of the CDR3: TGTGCCAGTAGTATCGCGGCAGGCGCATATGGCTACACCTTC. Protein product: CASSIAAGAYGYTF.

This clone was observed a handful of times. This chain joins TRBV6-5 and TRBJ2-3, with TRBD2 identical over 10 bases. V dropped 2 bases and J dropped 6; count of bases not matched to a gene: 5. The CDR3 has 15 amino acids. The germline V gene has CDR1 MNHEY and CDR2 SVGAGI. The DNA of the CDR3 is TGTGCCAGCAGTTACGTAGCGGGGGGAGCCGATACGCAGTATTTT. It specifies CASSYVAGGADTQYF.

This rearrangement joins TRBV4-1 to TRBJ2-5, with 13 bases that match TRBD2. The CDR3 runs 16 residues. Germline CDR1 and CDR2: MGHRA and YSYEKL. V was pared by 4 bases and J by 1 base, with 3 bases of the junction left unmatched. CDR3 in DNA: TGCGCCAGCAGCCCCAGGACTAGCGGGGGCCAAGAGACCCAGTACTTC. Its translation is CASSPRTSGGQETQYF.

This chain joins TRBV4-1 and TRBJ2-7; no reliable D call. The J call is uncertain, as TRBJ2-1 better fits the DNA end. The germline CDR1 and CDR2 sequences are MGHRA and YSYEKL. CDR3 length: 13 amino acids. DNA for the CDR3: TGCGCCAGCAGTCTGGGCACCTACAATGAGCAGTTCTTC. This gives the protein CASSLGTYNEQFF.

The V call is TRBV13, the J call TRBJ2-1; either TRBD1 or TRBD2 may supply D (5 bases each). CDR1 and CDR2 (germline): PRHDT, FYEKMQ (reference sequence). V lost 4 bases, J lost 10 bases, and 11 bases lay in between. The CDR3 sequence is 12 residues long. The CDR3 nucleotides read TGTGCCAGCAGCTCGCTAGCAGGGGAGCAGTTCTTC. It yields the protein CASSSLAGEQFF.

The gene calls are TRBV6-5 and TRBJ1-2; 9 positions agree with TRBD1. V lost 6 bases to trimming and J lost 8 bases; unmatched junction nucleotides: 10. CDR3 length equals 14 residues. Germline CDR1 and CDR2: MNHEY and SVGAGI. Written as DNA, the CDR3 is TGTGCCAGCAGATCACAGGGGGCGCCGGGAGGCTACACCTTC. Protein sequence: CASRSQGAPGGYTF.

The V gene is TRBV19, the J gene TRBJ2-5, with 9 bases lining up with TRBD1. The CDR3 is 16 amino acids. J lost 5 bases, V lost 5 bases, and 12 bases had no gene match. Germline V gene data show CDR1 as LNHDA and CDR2 as SQIVND (reference sequence). The chain's CDR3 is CASSSGQGRFGETQYF. The CDR3 DNA sequence: TGTGCCAGTAGTTCGGGACAGGGACGTTTCGGCGAGACCCAGTACTTC.